The 14 T cell receptor beta chains below were found in one sample sequenced in a study of beta chain features in type 1 diabetes. Every isolated RNA sample was fully reverse transcribed, so sequencing captured expressed TCRB transcripts. This table comes from immunoSEQ multiplex PCR, and its TCRdb copy is limited to in-frame clones, with some not included. The table records nearly 250,000 clones, 68% of them present only once. Sequencing was done on a sample of naive CD4+ T cells from blood. All receptors come from a man aged 25 to 40 in good health.

The chain couples TRBV13 to TRBJ1-2; 7 positions match TRBD1. Germline V gene sequence: CDR1 PRHDT, CDR2 FYEKMQ (reference sequence). This CDR3 region has 14 residues. V was clipped by 2 bases and J by 2 bases; unmatched bases: 2. This chain's CDR3 is CASSLSGQNYGYTF. In nucleotides, the CDR3 is TGTGCCAGCAGCTTATCGGGACAGAACTATGGCTACACCTTC.

This clone was seen a handful of times. The CDR3 region is CSVVKGYNEQFF. CDR3 sequence (DNA): TGCAGCGTTGTGAAGGGATACAATGAGCAGTTCTTC. The V and J genes are TRBV29-1 and TRBJ2-1; the D is unclear. Germline assignment: CDR1 SQVTM and CDR2 ANQGSEA. Trimming stripped 4 bases from V and 4 bases from J, with 8 bases between. The CDR3 sequence is 12 residues long.

The rearrangement uses TRBV30 and TRBJ1-1; no clear D. V was shortened by 0 bases and J by 8 bases, with 10 bases between the two germline ends. In germline, CDR1 is GTSNPN, CDR2 SVGIG (reference sequence). This CDR3 region has 12 residues. The CDR3 spells CAWSVPKREAFF. CDR3 coding DNA: TGTGCCTGGAGTGTACCGAAGAGGGAAGCTTTCTTT.

The V gene is TRBV4-1, the J gene TRBJ2-1, with 8 bases fitting TRBD1. V lost 4 bases and J lost 7; bases outside the gene matches: 9. Looked up from germline, CDR1 is MGHRA and CDR2 is YSYEKL. This CDR3 has 15 amino acids. CDR3 sequence: CASSRGQGGVNEQFF. CDR3 DNA sequence: TGCGCCAGCAGCCGCGGACAGGGAGGAGTAAATGAGCAGTTCTTC.

The chain has TRBV29-1 and TRBJ2-3; D remains unclear. Trimming took off 4 bases at V and 2 bases at J, with 7 bases between the two ends. This CDR3 comprises 12 residues. Germline V gene data show CDR1 as SQVTM and CDR2 as ANQGSEA. CDR3 coding DNA: TGCAGCGTTGCCGGGTCCACAGATACGCAGTATTTT. This translates into CSVAGSTDTQYF.

The chain is built from TRBV7-2 and TRBJ2-3; no clear D. The CDR3 loop spans 17 amino acids. V lost 4 bases and J 2 bases, leaving 19 bases between the germline ends. In germline, CDR1 is SGHTA, CDR2 FQGNSA. CDR3 in amino acids: CASSSHREIPATDTQYF. Written as DNA, the CDR3 is TGTGCCAGCAGCTCTCACCGTGAGATTCCAGCCACAGATACGCAGTATTTT.

The V call is TRBV29-1, the J call TRBJ1-2; no definite D call. Trimming stripped 3 bases from V and 4 bases from J, with 9 bases between. Per the germline V gene, CDR1 is SQVTM and CDR2 is ANQGSEA. The CDR3 is 12 amino acids. The CDR3 nucleotides read TGCAGCGTTGAGCCCTCTGTCTATGGCTACACCTTC. Translation: CSVEPSVYGYTF.

This clone was counted between two and nine times. This sequence joins TRBV29-1 and TRBJ2-3; a weak D match, TRBD2 (5 bases). The CDR3 loop spans 11 amino acids. V was pared by 5 bases and J by 6 bases, with 9 bases between. Germline CDR1 is SQVTM and CDR2 is ANQGSEA. The CDR3 nucleotides read TGCAGCGTTTTCAAGCGGGATACGCAGTATTTT. Its translation: CSVFKRDTQYF.

In the case of this clone: Other DNA sequences in this sample translate to the same CDR3. In DNA, the CDR3 is TGTGCCAGCAGTGATCTCGCCTACAATGAGCAGTTCTTC. As protein: CASSDLAYNEQFF. The V call is TRBV25-1, the J call TRBJ2-1; D call uncertain. The CDR3 extends over 13 amino acids. Trimming took off 3 bases at V and 2 bases at J, with 5 bases between the two ends. Germline lookup yields CDR1 MGHDK and CDR2 SYGVNS.

This clone was counted between two and nine times. The chain employs TRBV29-1 and TRBJ2-3; D is undetermined. The CDR3 sequence is 14 residues long. Germline values: CDR1 SQVTM, CDR2 ANQGSEA. Trimming removed 2 bases from V and 2 bases from J, with 11 bases in between. The CDR3 loop is CSVEFREHTDTQYF. Written as DNA, the CDR3 is TGCAGCGTTGAATTTAGAGAACACACAGATACGCAGTATTTT.

This clone has more than one count but fewer than ten. This rearrangement joins TRBV29-1 to TRBJ1-1; D may be TRBD1 (6 bases). Germline assignment: CDR1 SQVTM and CDR2 ANQGSEA. This CDR3 contains 15 residues. Deletions cut 6 bases from V and 3 bases from J, with 20 bases between. The CDR3 DNA is TGCAGCGTACGATTAAGACAGGCTTGGGACACTGAAGCTTTCTTT. It translates to CSVRLRQAWDTEAFF. Together with reference TRBV29-1 and TRBJ1-1, the CDR3 gives the full variable domain: SAVISQKPSRDICQRGTSLTIQCQVDSQVTMMFWYRQQPGQSLTLIATANQGSEATYESGFVIDKFPISRPNLTFSTLTVSNMSPEDSSIYLCSVRLRQAWDTEAFFGQGTRLTVV.

The chain joins TRBV29-1 to TRBJ1-2, with a possible D match to TRBD1 (6 bases). Per the germline V gene, CDR1 is SQVTM and CDR2 is ANQGSEA. This CDR3 comprises 18 residues. Deletions cut 0 bases from V and 3 bases from J, with 23 bases between. The CDR3 sequence: CSVEDTKAQGWIHYGYTF. Here the CDR3 DNA reads TGCAGCGTTGAAGATACAAAGGCACAGGGATGGATCCACTATGGCTACACCTTC.

This chain connects TRBV30 to TRBJ1-4; 7 bases fit TRBD1. The junction had 8 bases not matched to a gene; V was cut back by 5 bases and J by 5 bases. Per the germline V gene, CDR1 is GTSNPN and CDR2 is SVGIG (reference sequence). The CDR3 has 14 amino acids. DNA for the CDR3: TGTGCCTGGGGGCCCCAGGGGGTAAATGAAAAACTGTTTTTT. Its protein product is CAWGPQGVNEKLFF.

This clone was counted a few times. The rearrangement uses TRBV7-9 and TRBJ1-1, with D uncertain. CDR1 and CDR2 from the germline V gene are SEHNR and FQNEAQ (reference sequence). The CDR3 runs to 13 residues. The ends were cut back, 2 bases at V and 1 base at J, with 5 bases in the middle. For the CDR3, the DNA is TGTGCCAGCAGCTTAAATACGAACACTGAAGCTTTCTTT. Its protein is CASSLNTNTEAFF.